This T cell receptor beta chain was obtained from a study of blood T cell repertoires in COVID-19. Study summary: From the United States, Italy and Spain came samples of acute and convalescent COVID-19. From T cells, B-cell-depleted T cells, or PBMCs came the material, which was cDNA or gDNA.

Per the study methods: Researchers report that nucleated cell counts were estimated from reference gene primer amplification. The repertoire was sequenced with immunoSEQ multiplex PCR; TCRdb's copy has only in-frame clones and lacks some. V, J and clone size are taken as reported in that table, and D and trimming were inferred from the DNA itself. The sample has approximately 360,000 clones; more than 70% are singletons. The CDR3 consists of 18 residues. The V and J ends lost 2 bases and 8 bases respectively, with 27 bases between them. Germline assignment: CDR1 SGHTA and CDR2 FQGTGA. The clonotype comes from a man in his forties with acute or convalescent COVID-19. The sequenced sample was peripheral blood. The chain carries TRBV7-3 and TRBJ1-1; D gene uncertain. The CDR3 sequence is CASSLEGIVVAGKEEAFF. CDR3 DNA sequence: TGTGCCAGCAGCTTAGAAGGTATTGTCGTGGCGGGGAAAGAGGAAGCTTTCTTT.